The clone carrying this TCR beta chain was observed a few times. What it recognizes is unknown. This record comes from a study of CD8 T cells in ankylosing spondylitis. Study-level results: Typical of ankylosing spondylitis blood, it appeared, was a TCR beta motif of seven to nine highly homologous variants. A CD8+ phenotype characterized the disease-linked clones, which were relatively rare in peripheral blood.

CDR3 length: 14 residues. Per germline, CDR1 ENHRY and CDR2 SYGVKD. The trim removed 2 bases at V and 3 bases at J, leaving 3 bases unmatched. TCR beta libraries were made by quantitative 5'-RACE with molecular barcodes. TCRdb fed the 5' RACE reads into MiXCR, producing one record per CDR3 protein. Of roughly 700,000 distinct CDR3 sequences listed, 15% to 20% are singletons. This clonotype was sampled from a male donor with ankylosing spondylitis. The sample consisted of blood, either unsorted or a sorted T cell fraction (not recorded which). This sequence joins TRBV10-3 and TRBJ2-5; 7 bases align to TRBD1. CDR3 amino acids: CAISEPDREETQYF. CDR3 DNA: TGTGCCATCAGTGAGCCCGACAGGGAAGAGACCCAGTACTTC.